One sample yielded the 24 T cell receptor beta chains listed below, sequenced in a study of PD-L1 blockade in urothelial cancer. Time point in this sample: peripheral blood 6 weeks after treatment start. Assay: immunoSEQ multiplex PCR; the TCRdb copy retains only in-frame clones and omits some. The sample consists of about 40,000 clones, 75% to 90% of them appearing once. The specimen comprised PBMCs, sampled around atezolizumab (anti-PD-L1) treatment. These receptors came from a man aged 35 to 55 with urothelial cancer.

The chain couples TRBV6-6 to TRBJ1-2; the D is unclear. With 2 bases removed from V and 2 bases from J, the gap between germline ends came to 9 bases. The germline gives CDR1 MNHNY, CDR2 SVGAGI (reference sequence). This CDR3 is 14 amino acids long. CDR3 amino acids: CASSYAGSNYGYTF. CDR3 bases: TGTGCCAGCAGTTACGCCGGGTCCAACTATGGCTACACCTTC.

The chain recombines TRBV5-5 with TRBJ1-5, with D possibly being TRBD1 (5 bases). The CDR3 runs to 17 residues. Germline CDR1 is SGHKS and CDR2 is YYEKEE (reference sequence). Between the trimmed V and J ends, which lost 2 bases and 6 bases, there was a span of 21 bases. The DNA of the CDR3 is TGTGCCAGCAGCTTTACGGTTCTCCGGGGCGGGAGTCAGCCCCAGCATTTT. This gives the protein CASSFTVLRGGSQPQHF.

This clone was seen a single time. The V call is TRBV29-1, the J call TRBJ1-5; D is perhaps TRBD1 (5 bases). V lost 6 bases and J lost 1, with 10 bases in between. Germline loops: CDR1 SQVTM, CDR2 ANQGSEA. The CDR3 is 13 amino acids. The CDR3, as DNA: TGCAGCGTCCTATGGGGCAGCAATCAGCCCCAGCATTTT. Its protein is CSVLWGSNQPQHF.

In its sample, this clone was seen once. The chain is built from TRBV5-1 and TRBJ2-1; TRBD1 aligns across 8 bases. Germline lookup yields CDR1 SGHRS and CDR2 YFSETQ. Trimming took 2 bases from V and 15 from J; bases not matched to a gene: 4. There are 11 residues in the CDR3. CDR3: CASSFTGGLFF. The DNA of the CDR3 is TGCGCCAGCAGCTTTACAGGGGGGCTGTTCTTC.

This chain joins TRBV6-1 and TRBJ2-3; 7 bases are a match to TRBD1. Trimming at V came to 4 bases and at J to 4 bases, leaving 8 bases not matched to a gene. The CDR3 length is 15 residues. Germline V gives CDR1 MNHNS, CDR2 SASEGT. CDR3: CASSAMNRGADTQYF. The CDR3 DNA reads as TGTGCCAGCAGTGCGATGAACAGGGGAGCAGATACGCAGTATTTT.

This clone appeared a few times. The chain uses TRBV28 and TRBJ1-5; 7 bases are shared with TRBD1. Per the germline V gene, CDR1 is MDHEN and CDR2 is SYDVKM. With 6 bases clipped from V and 14 bases from J, the junction kept 13 bases outside the gene matches. This CDR3 region has 13 residues. The DNA for the CDR3 is TGTGCCAGCAGGAGGCTAACAGGGGATAGCGAGCATTTT. The encoded protein is CASRRLTGDSEHF. The complete variable domain, with remaining parts taken from reference TRBV28 and TRBJ1-5, reads DVKVTQSSRYLVKRTGEKVFLECVQDMDHENMFWYRQDPGLGLRLIYFSYDVKMKEKGDIPEGYSVSREKKERFSLILESASTNQTSMYLCASRRLTGDSEHFGDGTRLSIL.

The rearrangement uses TRBV4-1 and TRBJ1-4; D unresolved. The CDR3 loop spans 15 amino acids. V lost 1 base, J lost 7 bases, and 13 bases lay in between. Germline CDR1 reads MGHRA; CDR2 reads YSYEKL. The CDR3 region has the DNA TGCGCCAGCAGCCAAGGGAGGGCAGAAAGTGAAAAACTGTTTTTT. Protein product: CASSQGRAESEKLFF.

The chain carries TRBV5-1 and TRBJ2-5; no definite D call. Trimming took off 2 bases at V and 2 bases at J, with 4 bases between the two ends. CDR3 length: 12 residues. The germline gives CDR1 SGHRS, CDR2 YFSETQ. The CDR3 DNA reads TGCGCCAGCAGCTTCCATCAAGAGACCCAGTACTTC. Translated, it gives CASSFHQETQYF.

This chain links TRBV5-6 with TRBJ1-1; TRBD1 matches 11 bases. From germline, CDR1 is SGHDT and CDR2 YYEEEE. The CDR3 totals 14 residues. Unmatched junction bases numbered 6, after V lost 3 bases and J lost 8 bases. CDR3 bases: TGTGCCAGCAGCTGGACAGGGGGCACCGCCGAAGCTTTCTTT. It encodes CASSWTGGTAEAFF.

V usage is TRBV5-1 and J usage is TRBJ2-7, with a possible D match to TRBD2 (5 bases). V was clipped by 4 bases and J by 3 bases, with 11 bases between them. The germline V gene has CDR1 SGHRS and CDR2 YFSETQ. The length of the CDR3 is 13 residues. CDR3 protein: CASSKEAIYEQYF. CDR3 nucleotides: TGCGCCAGCAGCAAGGAGGCGATCTACGAGCAGTACTTC. Full variable domain (missing parts from reference TRBV5-1 and TRBJ2-7): KAGVTQTPRYLIKTRGQQVTLSCSPISGHRSVSWYQQTPGQGLQFLFEYFSETQRNKGNFPGRFSGRQFSNSRSEMNVSTLELGDSALYLCASSKEAIYEQYFGPGTRLTVT.

The genes are TRBV4-2 and TRBJ2-1; D may be TRBD1 (6 bases). In germline, CDR1 is LGHNA, CDR2 YNFKEQ. The V end lost 0 bases, the J end lost 5 bases, and 14 bases lay between the germline ends. This CDR3 spans 16 amino acids. The CDR3 is CASSQDGWGPNNEQFF. The CDR3 DNA sequence: TGTGCCAGCAGCCAAGATGGCTGGGGGCCGAACAATGAGCAGTTCTTC.

The rearrangement joins TRBV18 to TRBJ2-7, with a weak D call TRBD2 (6 bases). V gave up 0 bases and J gave up 3 bases, with 9 bases separating them. From germline, CDR1 is KGHSH and CDR2 LQKENI. This CDR3 has 14 residues. The CDR3 loop is CASSPPEGGYEQYF. DNA for the CDR3: TGTGCCAGCTCACCACCGGAGGGAGGCTACGAGCAGTACTTC.

The rearrangement uses TRBV11-2 and TRBJ1-1; D possibly corresponds to TRBD1 (6 bases). This CDR3 spans 17 amino acids. V lost 5 bases, J lost 0 bases, and 19 bases lay in between. Germline V gene lookup returns CDR1 SGHAT and CDR2 FQNNGV. CDR3 DNA sequence: TGTGCCAGCAGCCCGAAATGGGGGGGGCAGATGAACACTGAAGCTTTCTTT. Translating it yields CASSPKWGGQMNTEAFF.

A few counts support this clone. The chain has TRBV18 and TRBJ2-1; 8 bases align to TRBD2. CDR3 length: 14 residues. The J segment lost 10 bases and the V segment lost 2 bases, leaving 7 bases of the junction unmatched. Germline CDR1 is KGHSH and CDR2 is LQKENI. The CDR3 here is CASSPLTSDREQFF. In DNA form, the CDR3 reads TGTGCCAGCTCACCATTGACTAGCGATAGGGAGCAGTTCTTC.

The chain links TRBV25-1 to TRBJ2-5; D call uncertain. Trimming stripped 3 bases from V and 3 bases from J, with 8 bases between. The CDR3 length is 13 residues. In germline, CDR1 is MGHDK, CDR2 SYGVNS. Here the CDR3 reads CASSEWLEETQYF. Written as DNA, the CDR3 is TGTGCCAGCAGTGAGTGGCTAGAAGAGACCCAGTACTTC.

Here the CDR3 reads CASFPDGQGSQEQFF. CDR3 nucleotides: TGTGCCAGTTTTCCGGATGGACAGGGTTCACAGGAGCAGTTCTTC. V usage is TRBV7-9 and J usage is TRBJ2-1, with 8 nucleotides matching TRBD1. Germline trimming cut 9 bases from V and 10 bases from J; bases unmatched to any gene: 17. CDR1 and CDR2 (germline): SEHNR, FQNEAQ (reference sequence). This CDR3 has 15 residues.

The V gene is TRBV7-2, the J gene TRBJ2-2; 8 nucleotides align to TRBD2. Germline loops: CDR1 SGHTA, CDR2 FQGNSA. Trimming took 5 bases from V and 3 from J; bases not matched to a gene: 5. The CDR3 is 15 residues long. The DNA for the CDR3 is TGTGCCAGCAGCCCTGCAGCGGGAGACACCGGGGAGCTGTTTTTT. Amino acids: CASSPAAGDTGELFF.

The J gene is TRBJ2-6, the V gene TRBV27; D may be TRBD2 (5 bases). Deletions cut 6 bases from V and 1 base from J, with 10 bases between. The CDR3 length is 15 residues. The germline CDR1 and CDR2 sequences are MNHEY and SMNVEV (reference sequence). The CDR3 protein is CASRRSGSGANVLTF. The CDR3 DNA is TGTGCCAGCAGGCGCTCGGGATCTGGGGCCAACGTCCTGACTTTC.

The J gene is TRBJ2-5, the V gene TRBV6-1; D is unresolved. Germline CDR1 is MNHNS and CDR2 is SASEGT. The CDR3 runs 10 residues. The CDR3 sequence is CEPRRETQYF. CDR3 coding DNA: TGTGAACCCCGGAGAGAGACCCAGTACTTC.

The chain couples TRBV6-5 to TRBJ2-5; D uncertain. V lost 2 bases, J lost 0 bases, and 7 bases lay in between. Germline CDR1 and CDR2: MNHEY and SVGAGI. This CDR3 region has 14 residues. The CDR3 DNA sequence: TGTGCCAGCAGTTACGGCAGGAACCAAGAGACCCAGTACTTC. This codes for CASSYGRNQETQYF.

The V gene is TRBV4-2, the J gene TRBJ2-1, with a weak D call TRBD2 (6 bases). The length of the CDR3 is 16 residues. Per the germline V gene, CDR1 is LGHNA and CDR2 is YNFKEQ. Trimming took 5 bases from V and 0 from J, leaving 14 bases between them. CDR3 in amino acids: CASSILAASSYNEQFF. The CDR3 DNA follows: TGTGCCAGCAGCATCTTAGCGGCGAGCTCCTACAATGAGCAGTTCTTC.

The chain links TRBV6-1 to TRBJ2-2, with 10 positions matching TRBD1. The CDR3 runs to 16 residues. Germline CDR1 reads MNHNS; CDR2 reads SASEGT. Germline trimming cut 4 bases from V and 4 bases from J; bases unmatched to any gene: 6. CDR3 DNA sequence: TGTGCCAGCAGTGCCTTGACAGGGGGCATCACCGGGGAGCTGTTTTTT. Amino acid sequence: CASSALTGGITGELFF.

The J gene is TRBJ2-2, the V gene TRBV10-3; 11 bases match TRBD2. CDR3 length equals 17 residues. The V segment lost 8 bases and the J segment 1 base; nucleotides outside the gene matches: 9. Germline V gene lookup returns CDR1 ENHRY and CDR2 SYGVKD. Here the CDR3 DNA reads TGTGCCATCGATGATAGCGGGAGGGTCGGGAACACCGGGGAGCTGTTTTTT. Protein sequence: CAIDDSGRVGNTGELFF.

The chain recombines TRBV6-4 with TRBJ1-1, with a weak D call TRBD1 (5 bases). V was clipped by 6 bases and J by 3 bases, with 14 bases between them. Germline CDR1 MRHNA, CDR2 SNTAGT. The CDR3 extends over 14 amino acids. The CDR3 sequence: CASRPQGWDTEAFF. The CDR3 DNA reads TGTGCCAGCAGGCCGCAGGGTTGGGACACTGAAGCTTTCTTT.